This T cell receptor beta chain derives from a study of blood T cell repertoires in COVID-19. On the study more broadly: Sources were T cells, B-cell-depleted T cells, or PBMCs; the material itself was cDNA or gDNA.

In the original processing: Estimation of nucleated cell counts relied on the amplification of reference gene primers. This table comes from immunoSEQ multiplex PCR, and its TCRdb copy is limited to in-frame clones, with some not included. Clone size and the V and J calls come from that table; the DNA yielded D and trimming. The table has almost 250,000 clones, about 87% seen once; the top ten hold around 1.6%. Clinical histories supplied by participants themselves formed the basis of cohort assignment. Sequencing used PBMCs or T cells enriched from blood (not recorded which). The source of this sequence is a woman between 50 and 59 years old who had recovered from COVID-19.

CDR3 residues: CASSEIGVRYEQYF. The CDR3 DNA follows: TGTGCCAGCAGTGAAATAGGGGTTCGGTACGAGCAGTACTTC. The chain has TRBV6-1 and TRBJ2-7; TRBD1 might be the D (5 bases). V lost 2 bases and J lost 4, with 12 bases in between. Germline V gives CDR1 MNHNS, CDR2 SASEGT. The CDR3 length is 14 residues.